Listed below are T cell receptor beta chains from one sample, sequenced in a study of CXCR3-negative and CXCR3-positive naive CD8 T cells. From the 5' RACE reads, TCRdb lists one entry per CDR3 protein and no DNA. This table holds some 120,000 distinct CDR3 sequences. Source material: naive CXCR3+ CD8+ T cells from blood. These receptors all stem from a human donor in good health. Some clones in this sample may be carry-over from other donors' samples. The CDR3 runs from the conserved cysteine through the conserved F or W.

TRBV12-3/TRBV12-4	TRBJ2-3	13	CASSRAGGDAQYF
TRBV5-4	TRBJ2-7	14	CASSFRVGTYEQYF
TRBV11-2	TRBJ2-1	16	CASSLGAWDYYNEQFF
TRBV29-1	TRBJ2-7	14	CSVDWEGPAYEQYF
TRBV7-9	TRBJ2-1	16	CASSLSGQRSYNEQFF
TRBV1	TRBJ1-2	13	CTSSHRGAYGYTF
TRBV7-2	TRBJ2-5	15	CASSRGQRRRETQYF
TRBV6-4	TRBJ2-1	13	CASSVGDKGEQFF
TRBV28	TRBJ2-2	14	CASSLTGWSGELFF
TRBV29-1	TRBJ1-3	13	CSVALDRGDTIYF
TRBV28	TRBJ1-5	12	CASSFGGAPQHF
TRBV7-9	TRBJ1-2	14	CASSLAGTGDGYTF
TRBV20-1	TRBJ1-5	16	CSAKDGTITGNQPQHF
TRBV15	TRBJ1-5	15	CATSRGMGSDQPQHF
TRBV3-1	TRBJ2-1	15	CASSPVSGDYKEQFF
TRBV7-9	TRBJ2-7	15	CASSLGNRGDYEQYF
TRBV2	TRBJ2-1	16	CASSVHRAQRNNEQFF